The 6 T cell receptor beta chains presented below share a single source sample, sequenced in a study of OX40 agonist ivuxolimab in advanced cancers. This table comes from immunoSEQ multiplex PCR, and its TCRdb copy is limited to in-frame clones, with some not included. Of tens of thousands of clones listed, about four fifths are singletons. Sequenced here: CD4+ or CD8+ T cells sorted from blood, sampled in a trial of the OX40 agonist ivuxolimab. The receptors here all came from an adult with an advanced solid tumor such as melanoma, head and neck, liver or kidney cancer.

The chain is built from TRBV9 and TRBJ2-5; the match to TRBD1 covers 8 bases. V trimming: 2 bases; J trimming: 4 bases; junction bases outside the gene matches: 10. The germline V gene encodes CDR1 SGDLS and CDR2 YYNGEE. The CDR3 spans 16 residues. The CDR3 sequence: CASSVLQGAWGETQYF. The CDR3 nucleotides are TGTGCCAGCAGCGTCCTCCAGGGGGCTTGGGGAGAGACCCAGTACTTC. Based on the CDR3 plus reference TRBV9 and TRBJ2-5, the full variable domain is DSGVTQTPKHLITATGQRVTLRCSPRSGDLSVYWYQQSLDQGLQFLIQYYNGEERAKGNILERFSAQQFPDLHSELNLSSLELGDSALYFCASSVLQGAWGETQYFGPGTRLLVL.

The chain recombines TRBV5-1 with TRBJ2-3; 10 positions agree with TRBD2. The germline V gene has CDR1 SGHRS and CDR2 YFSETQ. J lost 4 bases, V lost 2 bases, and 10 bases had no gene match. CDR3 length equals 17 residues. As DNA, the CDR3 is TGCGCCAGCAGCTTAGCGGGGGGGCAAAAGTTCCCAGATACGCAGTATTTT. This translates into CASSLAGGQKFPDTQYF.

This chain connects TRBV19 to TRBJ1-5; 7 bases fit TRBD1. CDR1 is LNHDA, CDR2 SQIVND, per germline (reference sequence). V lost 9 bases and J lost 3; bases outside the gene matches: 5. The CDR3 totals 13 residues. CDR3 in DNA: TGTGCCAGCAGGACAGGTCTCAATCAGCCCCAGCATTTT. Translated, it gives CASRTGLNQPQHF.

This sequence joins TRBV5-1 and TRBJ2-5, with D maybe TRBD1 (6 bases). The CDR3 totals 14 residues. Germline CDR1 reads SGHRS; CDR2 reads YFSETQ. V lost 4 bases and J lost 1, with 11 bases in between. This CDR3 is CASSPGTLQETQYF. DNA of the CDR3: TGCGCCAGCAGCCCCGGGACACTCCAAGAGACCCAGTACTTC.

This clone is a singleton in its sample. The CDR3 nucleotides read TGTGCCAGCAGCCTACCTCGGCTAGCGGGCGTTAAGATGCACAATGAGCAGTTCTTC. Amino acids: CASSLPRLAGVKMHNEQFF. The V and J genes are TRBV7-4 and TRBJ2-1; 8 bases align to TRBD2. Unmatched junction bases numbered 20, after V lost 5 bases and J lost 5 bases. The length of the CDR3 is 19 residues. From germline, CDR1 is SGHVT and CDR2 SQSDAQ.

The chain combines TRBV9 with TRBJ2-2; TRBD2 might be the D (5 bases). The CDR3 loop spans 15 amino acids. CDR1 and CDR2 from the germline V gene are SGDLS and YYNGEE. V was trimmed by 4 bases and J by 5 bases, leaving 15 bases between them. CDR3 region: CASSPTSEGTGELFF. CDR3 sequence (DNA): TGTGCCAGCAGCCCGACCTCCGAGGGAACCGGGGAGCTGTTTTTT.